These T cell receptor beta chains were read from a single sample in a study of OX40 agonist ivuxolimab in advanced cancers. The repertoire was sequenced with immunoSEQ multiplex PCR; TCRdb's copy has only in-frame clones and lacks some. The sample includes thousands of clones, around two thirds of them seen just once. The specimen was CD4+ or CD8+ T cells sorted from blood, collected in a trial of the OX40 agonist ivuxolimab. The receptors derive from an adult with an advanced solid tumor such as melanoma, head and neck, liver or kidney cancer. CDR3s include the opening cysteine and the closing phenylalanine or tryptophan. Each record gives: J gene, D gene, V gene, clone size, CDR3 protein, CDR3 DNA. A D gene is named only where the DNA matches it firmly. Clone size is shown for a subset of rows, as once, few, many or a class of expanded clone.

J gene: TRBJ2-1; D gene: NA; V gene: TRBV7-2; clone size: NA; CDR3 protein: CASSLQGNEQFF; CDR3 DNA: TGTGCCAGCAGCTTACAGGGCAATGAGCAGTTCTTC
J gene: TRBJ2-2; D gene: NA; V gene: TRBV7-3; clone size: NA; CDR3 protein: CASSQGGRNTGELFF; CDR3 DNA: TGTGCCAGCAGCCAAGGAGGTCGAAACACCGGGGAGCTGTTTTTT
J gene: TRBJ2-1; D gene: NA; V gene: TRBV19; clone size: NA; CDR3 protein: CASSITRRNEQFF; CDR3 DNA: TGTGCCAGTAGTATAACTCGCAGGAATGAGCAGTTCTTC
J gene: TRBJ1-1; D gene: TRBD1; V gene: TRBV6-1; clone size: NA; CDR3 protein: CASSEGTGVMNTEAFF; CDR3 DNA: TGTGCCAGCAGTGAAGGGACAGGGGTCATGAACACTGAAGCTTTCTTT
J gene: TRBJ1-2; D gene: TRBD1; V gene: TRBV9; clone size: NA; CDR3 protein: CASSGGTVANYGYTF; CDR3 DNA: TGTGCCAGCAGCGGTGGGACAGTAGCTAACTATGGCTACACCTTC
J gene: TRBJ2-3; D gene: TRBD2; V gene: TRBV9; clone size: few; CDR3 protein: CASSVGTSAQYF; CDR3 DNA: TGTGCCAGCAGCGTAGGGACTAGTGCGCAGTATTTT
J gene: TRBJ2-5; D gene: NA; V gene: TRBV4-1; clone size: NA; CDR3 protein: CASSQKPGPQETQYF; CDR3 DNA: TGCGCCAGCAGCCAGAAGCCGGGCCCACAAGAGACCCAGTACTTC
J gene: TRBJ2-1; D gene: NA; V gene: TRBV7-9; clone size: NA; CDR3 protein: CASSLVAVFYNEQFF; CDR3 DNA: TGTGCCAGCAGCTTAGTTGCAGTTTTCTACAATGAGCAGTTCTTC
J gene: TRBJ2-1; D gene: TRBD2; V gene: TRBV11-3; clone size: few; CDR3 protein: CASSLGLGTYNEQFF; CDR3 DNA: TGTGCCAGCAGCTTGGGACTAGGTACCTACAATGAGCAGTTCTTC
J gene: TRBJ2-7; D gene: TRBD2; V gene: TRBV6-7; clone size: few; CDR3 protein: CASSYQGGLNEQYF; CDR3 DNA: TGTGCCAGCAGTTATCAGGGAGGGTTGAACGAGCAGTACTTC
J gene: TRBJ2-1; D gene: TRBD2; V gene: TRBV7-9; clone size: NA; CDR3 protein: CASSLAQLAPSSYNEQFF; CDR3 DNA: TGTGCCAGCAGCTTAGCCCAACTAGCGCCGAGCTCCTACAATGAGCAGTTCTTC
J gene: TRBJ2-7; D gene: NA; V gene: TRBV5-6; clone size: NA; CDR3 protein: CASSLGGGASYEQYF; CDR3 DNA: TGTGCCAGCAGCTTGGGAGGCGGAGCCTCCTACGAGCAGTACTTC
J gene: TRBJ2-1; D gene: NA; V gene: TRBV28; clone size: NA; CDR3 protein: CASSSDISSSYNEQFF; CDR3 DNA: TGTGCCAGCAGCAGCGACATAAGCAGCTCCTACAATGAGCAGTTCTTC
J gene: TRBJ1-5; D gene: NA; V gene: TRBV13; clone size: NA; CDR3 protein: CASSFGPRSNQPQHF; CDR3 DNA: TGTGCCAGCAGCTTCGGACCTAGGAGCAATCAGCCCCAGCATTTT
J gene: TRBJ1-2; D gene: TRBD1; V gene: TRBV6-5; clone size: few; CDR3 protein: CASRGGRGIYGYTF; CDR3 DNA: TGTGCCAGCAGAGGGGGCAGAGGGATCTATGGCTACACCTTC
J gene: TRBJ1-3; D gene: TRBD1; V gene: TRBV11-3; clone size: NA; CDR3 protein: CASSLSGTGVENTIYF; CDR3 DNA: TGTGCCAGCAGCCTTTCCGGGACAGGGGTGGAAAACACCATATATTTT
J gene: TRBJ2-5; D gene: NA; V gene: TRBV9; clone size: NA; CDR3 protein: CASSVGNSQETQYF; CDR3 DNA: TGTGCCAGCAGCGTAGGGAACAGCCAAGAGACCCAGTACTTC
J gene: TRBJ2-3; D gene: NA; V gene: TRBV30; clone size: NA; CDR3 protein: CAWSGPVSTDTQYF; CDR3 DNA: TGTGCCTGGAGTGGACCCGTTAGCACAGATACGCAGTATTTT
J gene: TRBJ2-5; D gene: NA; V gene: TRBV4-2; clone size: NA; CDR3 protein: CASSQGNGAAETQYF; CDR3 DNA: TGTGCCAGCAGCCAAGGAAATGGAGCCGCGGAGACCCAGTACTTC
J gene: TRBJ1-1; D gene: NA; V gene: TRBV5-4; clone size: few; CDR3 protein: CASSISPEAREAFF; CDR3 DNA: TGTGCCAGCAGCATAAGCCCGGAGGCCCGTGAAGCTTTCTTT